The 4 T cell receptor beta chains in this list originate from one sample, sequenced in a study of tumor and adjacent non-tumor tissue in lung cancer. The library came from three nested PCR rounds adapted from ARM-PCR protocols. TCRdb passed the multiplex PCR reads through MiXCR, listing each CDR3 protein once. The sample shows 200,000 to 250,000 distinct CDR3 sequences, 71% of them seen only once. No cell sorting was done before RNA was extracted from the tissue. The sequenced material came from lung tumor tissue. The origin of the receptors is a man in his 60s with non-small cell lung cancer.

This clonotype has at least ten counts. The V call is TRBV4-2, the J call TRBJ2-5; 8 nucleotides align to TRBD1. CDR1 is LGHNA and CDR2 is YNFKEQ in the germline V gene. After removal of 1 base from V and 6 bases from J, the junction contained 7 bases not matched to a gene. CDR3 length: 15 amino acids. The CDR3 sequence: CASSQVVDRDQTQYF. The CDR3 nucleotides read TGTGCCAGCAGCCAAGTTGTGGACAGGGACCAGACCCAGTACTTC.

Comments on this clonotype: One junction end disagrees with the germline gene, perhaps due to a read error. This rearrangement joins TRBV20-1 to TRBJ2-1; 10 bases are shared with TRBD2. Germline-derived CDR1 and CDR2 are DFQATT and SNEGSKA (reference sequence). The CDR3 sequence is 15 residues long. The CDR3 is CSARPGGTSAGEQLF. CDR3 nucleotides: TGCAGTGCTAGACCCGGGGGGACTAGCGCGGGTGAGCAGTTATTT.

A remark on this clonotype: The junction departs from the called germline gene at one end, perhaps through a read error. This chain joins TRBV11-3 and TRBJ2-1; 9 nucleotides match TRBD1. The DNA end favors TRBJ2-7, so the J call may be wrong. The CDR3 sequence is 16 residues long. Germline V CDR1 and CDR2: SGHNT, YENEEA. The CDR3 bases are TGTGCCGGCAGCTTAGCTTCGGGACAGGGTTACAATGAGCAGTACTTC. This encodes CAGSLASGQGYNEQYF.

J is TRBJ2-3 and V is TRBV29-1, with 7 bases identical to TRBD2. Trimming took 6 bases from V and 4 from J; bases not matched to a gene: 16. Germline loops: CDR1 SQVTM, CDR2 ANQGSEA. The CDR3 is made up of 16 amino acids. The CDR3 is CSVTIRMGGPSDTQYF. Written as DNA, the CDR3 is TGCAGCGTCACAATCCGAATGGGAGGGCCGTCAGATACGCAGTATTTT.